This T cell receptor (beta chain) is from a study of blood T cell repertoires in COVID-19. Study-wide context: Sites across the United States, Italy and Spain contributed samples from acute and convalescent COVID-19.

Produced via immunoSEQ multiplex PCR; TCRdb's table is partial and in-frame only. Here the sample spans hundreds of thousands of clones, around 86% being singletons. This clonotype originated in a woman aged 55-69 years with active or convalescent COVID-19. Sequencing was done on a sample of peripheral blood.

CDR3 bases: TGTGCCAGCAGCTTAGGCCTAGGTGGGTCCAACTATGGCTACACCTTC. Protein sequence: CASSLGLGGSNYGYTF. The chain joins TRBV13 to TRBJ1-2; D call uncertain. The CDR3 contains 16 residues. The germline V gene has CDR1 PRHDT and CDR2 FYEKMQ (reference sequence). Trimming took 0 bases from V and 2 from J, leaving 13 bases between them.